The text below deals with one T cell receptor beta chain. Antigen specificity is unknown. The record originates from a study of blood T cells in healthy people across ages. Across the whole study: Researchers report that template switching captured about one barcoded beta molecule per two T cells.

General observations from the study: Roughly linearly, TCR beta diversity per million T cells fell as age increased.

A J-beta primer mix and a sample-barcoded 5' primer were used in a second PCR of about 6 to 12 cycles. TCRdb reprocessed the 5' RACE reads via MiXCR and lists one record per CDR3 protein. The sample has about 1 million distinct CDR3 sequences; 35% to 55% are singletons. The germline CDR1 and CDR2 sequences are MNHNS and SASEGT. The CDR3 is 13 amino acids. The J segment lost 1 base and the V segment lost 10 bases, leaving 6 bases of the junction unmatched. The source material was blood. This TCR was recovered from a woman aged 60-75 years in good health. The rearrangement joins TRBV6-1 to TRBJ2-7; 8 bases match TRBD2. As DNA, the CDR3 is TGTGCCATCCCGGGACTAGTTTCCTACGAGCAGTACTTC. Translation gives CAIPGLVSYEQYF.